A single sample is the source of the 10 T cell receptor beta chains below, sequenced in a study of patients with pleural tuberculosis. TCRdb re-called the reads through MiXCR, storing one row per CDR3 protein. The sample lists approximately 53,000 distinct CDR3 sequences, about 7.3% occurring once. These receptors were obtained from a human donor with pleural tuberculosis.

The sample holds many counts of this clonotype. This sequence joins TRBV6-1 and TRBJ2-1; D is undetermined. The CDR3 contains 15 residues. With 2 bases removed from V and 10 bases from J, the gap between germline ends came to 18 bases. Germline V lookup: CDR1 MNHNS, CDR2 SASEGT. As DNA, the CDR3 is TGTGCCAGCAGTGAAATGGCTGGGCCGCCCAAGGAGCAGTTCTTC. It yields the protein CASSEMAGPPKEQFF.

This clonotype was seen many times. The chain uses TRBV20-1 and TRBJ2-5; a possible D gene is TRBD1 (6 bases). CDR3 size: 13 residues. V lost 5 bases and J 5 bases, leaving 15 bases between the germline ends. Germline V gene sequence: CDR1 DFQATT, CDR2 SNEGSKA (reference sequence). The CDR3 here is CSAENTGQETQYF. DNA for the CDR3: TGCAGTGCTGAAAATACAGGGCAGGAGACCCAGTACTTC.

This clonotype was seen repeatedly, ten times or more. V usage is TRBV27 and J usage is TRBJ2-2, with D uncertain. Trimming left V 2 bases short and J 4 bases short, with 8 bases between. The CDR3 loop spans 14 amino acids. Looked up from germline, CDR1 is MNHEY and CDR2 is SMNVEV (reference sequence). The CDR3 protein is CASSLRVVTGELFF. The CDR3 coding sequence is TGTGCCAGCAGTTTAAGGGTTGTCACCGGGGAGCTGTTTTTT.

This clonotype was counted many times. The chain's CDR3 is CASSFYPGTESQPQHF. CDR3 DNA sequence: TGTGCCAGCAGTTTTTACCCCGGGACAGAAAGTCAGCCCCAGCATTTT. The V call is TRBV12-3 or TRBV12-4, the J call TRBJ1-5; 7 nucleotides line up with TRBD1. V shed 3 bases, J shed 6 bases, and the junction held 11 bases outside the gene matches. The CDR3 runs 16 residues.

At least ten counts were recorded for this clonotype. The chain couples TRBV5-4 to TRBJ1-1; D is uncertain. V lost 3 bases and J 3 bases, leaving 15 bases between the germline ends. The CDR3 length is 15 residues. CDR1 is SGHNT and CDR2 is YYREEE in the germline V gene (reference sequence). The CDR3 coding sequence is TGTGCCAGCAGCTCGGCCGGCCTAGAGGACACTGAAGCTTTCTTT. This translates into CASSSAGLEDTEAFF.

This clonotype was counted ten times or more. The rearrangement links TRBV6-1 to TRBJ2-7; TRBD1 is a possible D gene (6 bases). CDR1 and CDR2 from the germline V gene are MNHNS and SASEGT. V dropped 6 bases and J dropped 4 bases, with 10 bases sitting between them. This CDR3 is 12 amino acids long. CDR3 nucleotides: TGTGCCAGCAGGGACAGAATTTACGAGCAGTACTTC. This encodes CASRDRIYEQYF.

The rearrangement joins TRBV29-1 to TRBJ2-2, with D uncertain. Trimming pared 3 bases from V and 5 bases from J, leaving 7 bases between. The CDR3 has 12 amino acids. Germline V lookup: CDR1 SQVTM, CDR2 ANQGSEA. CDR3 amino acids: CSVDSQTGELFF. The CDR3, as DNA: TGCAGCGTTGATAGTCAGACCGGGGAGCTGTTTTTT.

This clonotype has ten or more counts. The genes are TRBV11-2 and TRBJ2-3; D unresolved. Trimming removed 5 bases at V and 4 bases at J, with 13 bases between. CDR1 and CDR2 from the germline V gene are SGHAT and FQNNGV. The CDR3 has 14 amino acids. CDR3 in DNA: TGTGCCAGCAGCCCGACCACCCCCGCAGATACGCAGTATTTT. Its protein is CASSPTTPADTQYF.

This clonotype was observed many times. The gene calls are TRBV11-2 and TRBJ2-3, with D tentatively TRBD2 (6 bases). With 2 bases removed from V and 6 bases from J, the gap between germline ends came to 9 bases. This CDR3 contains 13 residues. Germline V gene data show CDR1 as SGHAT and CDR2 as FQNNGV. The CDR3 DNA follows: TGTGCCAGCAGCTTACGCGGGACGGATACGCAGTATTTT. This gives the protein CASSLRGTDTQYF.

This clonotype was counted ten times or more. V gene TRBV27 combines with J gene TRBJ1-1, with D perhaps matching TRBD1 (6 bases). V was trimmed by 7 bases and J by 3 bases, leaving 12 bases between them. CDR3 length: 13 amino acids. Per the germline V gene, CDR1 is MNHEY and CDR2 is SMNVEV (reference sequence). CDR3 DNA sequence: TGTGCCAGCAAGACGGACAGCGACACTGAAGCTTTCTTT. It codes for CASKTDSDTEAFF.